The rows below give T cell receptor beta chains drawn from one sample of a study of blood T cell repertoires in COVID-19. Profiled with immunoSEQ multiplex PCR; TCRdb holds only in-frame clones, not every one. This table has over 350,000 clones, around 90% appearing once. Sequencing input: PBMCs or T cells enriched from blood (not recorded which). The source is a woman between 18 and 30 years old who had recovered from COVID-19. CDR3s include the opening cysteine and the closing phenylalanine or tryptophan. A D gene is named only where the DNA matches it firmly. Clone sizes are given selectively: once, few, many, or a class where the clone is expanded.

J gene: TRBJ2-7; clone size: .; V gene: TRBV7-2; D gene: .; CDR3 DNA: TGTGCCAGCAGCCCCTCCCAGGGAGGCTCCTACGAGCAGTACTTC; CDR3 protein: CASSPSQGGSYEQYF
J gene: TRBJ1-1; clone size: .; V gene: TRBV6-5; D gene: .; CDR3 DNA: TGTGCCAGCAGCCGGAGGACTGAAGCTTTCTTT; CDR3 protein: CASSRRTEAFF
J gene: TRBJ1-1; clone size: .; V gene: TRBV4-1; D gene: .; CDR3 DNA: TGCGCCAGCAGCCTCCGGGTGGAGGGGAGGACTTTCTTT; CDR3 protein: CASSLRVEGRTFF
J gene: TRBJ2-1; clone size: .; V gene: TRBV6-2/TRBV6-3; D gene: TRBD2; CDR3 DNA: TGTGCCAGCAGTTACGTGTCGGCAGCGGGGGGGCCTGAGTTCTTC; CDR3 protein: CASSYVSAAGGPEFF
J gene: TRBJ2-5; clone size: .; V gene: TRBV4-1; D gene: TRBD1; CDR3 DNA: TGCGCCAGCAGCCGCGGACAGGGCGCGGCAGAGACCCAGTACTTC; CDR3 protein: CASSRGQGAAETQYF
J gene: TRBJ2-5; clone size: .; V gene: TRBV3-1/TRBV3-2; D gene: TRBD2; CDR3 DNA: TGTGCCAGCAGCCAAGATGCTAGCGGGGGCCAGACCCAGTACTTC; CDR3 protein: CASSQDASGGQTQYF
J gene: TRBJ1-6; clone size: few; V gene: TRBV9; D gene: TRBD1; CDR3 DNA: TGTGCCAGCAGCGCCGGACAGGGTCGGAATTCACCCCTCCACTTT; CDR3 protein: CASSAGQGRNSPLHF
J gene: TRBJ1-6; clone size: .; V gene: TRBV19; D gene: TRBD1; CDR3 DNA: TGTGCCAGTAGTACCTTCGGACAGGGTAATAATTCACCCCTCCACTTT; CDR3 protein: CASSTFGQGNNSPLHF
J gene: TRBJ2-7; clone size: .; V gene: TRBV27; D gene: TRBD1; CDR3 DNA: TGTGCCAGCAGTATGACAGGGGGCGGCTACGAGCAGTACTTC; CDR3 protein: CASSMTGGGYEQYF
J gene: TRBJ1-1; clone size: .; V gene: TRBV5-1; D gene: TRBD1; CDR3 DNA: TGCGCCAGCAGCTTTCCGGGACAGGGTCGTGACACTGAAGCTTTCTTT; CDR3 protein: CASSFPGQGRDTEAFF
J gene: TRBJ2-5; clone size: .; V gene: TRBV3-1/TRBV3-2; D gene: .; CDR3 DNA: TGTGCCAGCAGCCAAGATCCGGGGGATCGGGCCCAGTACTTC; CDR3 protein: CASSQDPGDRAQYF
J gene: TRBJ2-1; clone size: .; V gene: TRBV24-1; D gene: TRBD2; CDR3 DNA: TGTGCCACCAGTGATCCCTCGACTAGCGAAGACAATGAGCAGTTCTTC; CDR3 protein: CATSDPSTSEDNEQFF
J gene: TRBJ2-5; clone size: .; V gene: TRBV15; D gene: .; CDR3 DNA: TGTGCCACCAGCAGAGATTTAGTGGGCCGGGAGACCCAGTACTTC; CDR3 protein: CATSRDLVGRETQYF
J gene: TRBJ2-2; clone size: .; V gene: TRBV7-9; D gene: .; CDR3 DNA: TGTGCCAGCAGCTTTGGACAGCTCACCGGGGAGCTGTTTTTT; CDR3 protein: CASSFGQLTGELFF
J gene: TRBJ2-2; clone size: .; V gene: TRBV7-2; D gene: TRBD1; CDR3 DNA: TGTGCCAGCAGAACAGGGGGCAAAACCGGGGAGCTGTTTTTT; CDR3 protein: CASRTGGKTGELFF
J gene: TRBJ1-2; clone size: .; V gene: TRBV5-6; D gene: .; CDR3 DNA: TGTGCCAGCAGCTTTTTAACTCTGGGGGCGAACTATGGCTACACCTTC; CDR3 protein: CASSFLTLGANYGYTF
J gene: TRBJ1-6; clone size: .; V gene: TRBV6-6; D gene: TRBD1; CDR3 DNA: TGTGCCAGCAGCGAGACAGGGCTCCAAAATTCACCCCTCCACTTT; CDR3 protein: CASSETGLQNSPLHF
J gene: TRBJ1-4; clone size: .; V gene: TRBV13; D gene: .; CDR3 DNA: TGTGCCAGCAGCCAAGTCAGGGATGAAAAACTGTTTTTT; CDR3 protein: CASSQVRDEKLFF
J gene: TRBJ1-1; clone size: .; V gene: TRBV7-3; D gene: .; CDR3 DNA: TGTGCCAGCAGCCCCCATTCCTCGGACAGTAACACTGAAGCTTTCTTT; CDR3 protein: CASSPHSSDSNTEAFF
J gene: TRBJ1-1; clone size: .; V gene: TRBV19; D gene: TRBD1; CDR3 DNA: TGTGCCAGTAGTATTTTACAGGGGGCGAACACTGAAGCTTTCTTT; CDR3 protein: CASSILQGANTEAFF
J gene: TRBJ1-2; clone size: few; V gene: TRBV27; D gene: TRBD1; CDR3 DNA: TGTGCCAGCAGTTTAGGACCGGGACAGAACTATGGCTACACCTTC; CDR3 protein: CASSLGPGQNYGYTF
J gene: TRBJ2-3; clone size: .; V gene: TRBV5-6; D gene: .; CDR3 DNA: TGTGCCAGCAGTCCCTCGGGGTTGGCAGATACGCAGTATTTT; CDR3 protein: CASSPSGLADTQYF
J gene: TRBJ2-2; clone size: .; V gene: TRBV29-1; D gene: .; CDR3 DNA: TGCAGCGTAGGGGTAGGCAACACCGGGGAGCTGTTTTTT; CDR3 protein: CSVGVGNTGELFF
J gene: TRBJ2-7; clone size: .; V gene: TRBV6-5; D gene: TRBD1; CDR3 DNA: TGTGCCAGCAGTTACTCTTCAGGGGGCTCCTACGAGCAGTACTTC; CDR3 protein: CASSYSSGGSYEQYF
J gene: TRBJ2-7; clone size: .; V gene: TRBV5-1; D gene: .; CDR3 DNA: TGCGCCAGCAGCTTTCGGGCGGACTCTCACGAGCAGTACTTC; CDR3 protein: CASSFRADSHEQYF
J gene: TRBJ1-5; clone size: few; V gene: TRBV25-1; D gene: .; CDR3 DNA: TGTGCCAGCAGTGCGACAGGAGGTCAGCCCCAGCATTTT; CDR3 protein: CASSATGGQPQHF
J gene: TRBJ2-2; clone size: .; V gene: TRBV5-4; D gene: TRBD2; CDR3 DNA: TGTGCCAGCAGCTTCACTAGCGGGAACACCGGGGAGCTGTTTTTT; CDR3 protein: CASSFTSGNTGELFF
J gene: TRBJ2-1; clone size: once; V gene: TRBV14; D gene: TRBD2; CDR3 DNA: TGTGCCAGCAGTCCCGGGGGGGCATACAATGAGCAGTTCTTC; CDR3 protein: CASSPGGAYNEQFF
J gene: TRBJ1-5; clone size: .; V gene: TRBV28; D gene: TRBD1; CDR3 DNA: TGTGCCAGCAGGCTTCAAGGACAGGGCGTTTACAATCAGCCCCAGCATTTT; CDR3 protein: CASRLQGQGVYNQPQHF
J gene: TRBJ2-3; clone size: .; V gene: TRBV3-1/TRBV3-2; D gene: TRBD2; CDR3 DNA: TGTGCCAGCAGCCCCCAACTAGCGGGGGTTTTAACAGATACGCAGTATTTT; CDR3 protein: CASSPQLAGVLTDTQYF
J gene: TRBJ1-2; clone size: .; V gene: TRBV12-3/TRBV12-4; D gene: .; CDR3 DNA: TGTGCCAGCAGTTTACGGGTTTTCTATGGCTACACCTTC; CDR3 protein: CASSLRVFYGYTF
J gene: TRBJ2-7; clone size: .; V gene: TRBV3-1/TRBV3-2; D gene: .; CDR3 DNA: TGTGCCAGCAGCCAAGAACTCGGCAGGGGCTACGAGCAGTACTTC; CDR3 protein: CASSQELGRGYEQYF
J gene: TRBJ1-4; clone size: .; V gene: TRBV28; D gene: .; CDR3 DNA: TGTGCCAGCAGTCGGTTGCTTGCAACTAATGAAAAACTGTTTTTT; CDR3 protein: CASSRLLATNEKLFF
J gene: TRBJ1-2; clone size: .; V gene: TRBV3-1/TRBV3-2; D gene: TRBD1; CDR3 DNA: TGTGCCAGCAGCCAGGGTACACCGGGACAGGGCTATGGCTACACCTTC; CDR3 protein: CASSQGTPGQGYGYTF
J gene: TRBJ2-3; clone size: .; V gene: TRBV15; D gene: .; CDR3 DNA: TGTGCCACCAGCAGAGATTTCAGCGGGGACATGTACGCAGATACGCAGTATTTT; CDR3 protein: CATSRDFSGDMYADTQYF
J gene: TRBJ1-5; clone size: .; V gene: TRBV27; D gene: .; CDR3 DNA: TGTGCCAGCAGTTTAAGAGGGGGTCATAGCAATCAGCCCCAGCATTTT; CDR3 protein: CASSLRGGHSNQPQHF
J gene: TRBJ2-2; clone size: .; V gene: TRBV4-2; D gene: TRBD2; CDR3 DNA: TGTGCCAGCGAATGGACTAGCGGGGGGGCCAGGTCAGGGGAGCTGTTTTTT; CDR3 protein: CASEWTSGGARSGELFF
J gene: TRBJ2-1; clone size: .; V gene: TRBV24-1; D gene: .; CDR3 DNA: TGTGCCACCAGTGATTTGAGTGGGGCGCCCTACAATGAGCAGTTCTTC; CDR3 protein: CATSDLSGAPYNEQFF
J gene: TRBJ1-4; clone size: .; V gene: TRBV9; D gene: .; CDR3 DNA: TGTGCCAGCGCGAAGATGGAGGAAAATGAAAAACTGTTTTTT; CDR3 protein: CASAKMEENEKLFF
J gene: TRBJ2-2; clone size: .; V gene: TRBV3-1/TRBV3-2; D gene: TRBD2; CDR3 DNA: TGTGCCAGCAGCAGGACTAGCGGGGGGGCCGTTCCCCGGGAGCTGTTTTTT; CDR3 protein: CASSRTSGGAVPRELFF
J gene: TRBJ2-1; clone size: .; V gene: TRBV9; D gene: TRBD1; CDR3 DNA: TGTGCCAGCAGCGTAGGGACAGGCGAATACAATGAGCAGTTCTTC; CDR3 protein: CASSVGTGEYNEQFF
J gene: TRBJ2-7; clone size: .; V gene: TRBV18; D gene: TRBD1; CDR3 DNA: TGTGCCAGCTCACCCCGGGACAGCGGACGGTACGAGCAGTACTTC; CDR3 protein: CASSPRDSGRYEQYF
J gene: TRBJ1-5; clone size: few; V gene: TRBV30; D gene: TRBD1; CDR3 DNA: TGTGCCTGGAGTACAGGGGGCCCGAATCAGCCCCAGCATTTT; CDR3 protein: CAWSTGGPNQPQHF
J gene: TRBJ2-5; clone size: .; V gene: TRBV7-2; D gene: TRBD2; CDR3 DNA: TGTGCCAGCAGCTTAGATCCTAGCGGGTTAGAGACCCAGTACTTC; CDR3 protein: CASSLDPSGLETQYF
J gene: TRBJ1-1; clone size: .; V gene: TRBV24-1; D gene: .; CDR3 DNA: TGTGCCACCAGTGACCAGGGCACTGAAGCTTTCTTT; CDR3 protein: CATSDQGTEAFF
J gene: TRBJ1-5; clone size: .; V gene: TRBV9; D gene: TRBD1; CDR3 DNA: TGTGCCAGCAGCGTAGACCCGACAGGGATCGGGCAGCCCCAGCATTTT; CDR3 protein: CASSVDPTGIGQPQHF
J gene: TRBJ1-1; clone size: .; V gene: TRBV2; D gene: TRBD1; CDR3 DNA: TGTGCCAGCAGTGAATTTGCCAGGGGGCAAAATGAAGCTTTCTTT; CDR3 protein: CASSEFARGQNEAFF
J gene: TRBJ2-7; clone size: few; V gene: TRBV5-1; D gene: TRBD1; CDR3 DNA: TGCGCCAGCAGCTTGGGACAGGGCGGGTACGAGCAGTACTTC; CDR3 protein: CASSLGQGGYEQYF